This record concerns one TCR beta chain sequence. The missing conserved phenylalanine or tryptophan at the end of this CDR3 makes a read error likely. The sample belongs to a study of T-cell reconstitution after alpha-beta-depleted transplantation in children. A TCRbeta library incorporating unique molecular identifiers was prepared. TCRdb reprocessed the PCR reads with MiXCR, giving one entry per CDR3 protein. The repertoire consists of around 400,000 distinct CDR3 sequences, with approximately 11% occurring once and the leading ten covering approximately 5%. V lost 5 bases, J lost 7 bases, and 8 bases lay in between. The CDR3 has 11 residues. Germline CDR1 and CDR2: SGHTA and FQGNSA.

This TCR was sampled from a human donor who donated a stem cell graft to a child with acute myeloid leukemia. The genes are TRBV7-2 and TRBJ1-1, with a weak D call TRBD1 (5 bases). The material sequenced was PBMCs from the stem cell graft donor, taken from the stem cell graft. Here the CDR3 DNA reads TGTGCCAGCAGCCGGGACGGTGAAGCTTTCTAT. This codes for CASSRDGEAFY.